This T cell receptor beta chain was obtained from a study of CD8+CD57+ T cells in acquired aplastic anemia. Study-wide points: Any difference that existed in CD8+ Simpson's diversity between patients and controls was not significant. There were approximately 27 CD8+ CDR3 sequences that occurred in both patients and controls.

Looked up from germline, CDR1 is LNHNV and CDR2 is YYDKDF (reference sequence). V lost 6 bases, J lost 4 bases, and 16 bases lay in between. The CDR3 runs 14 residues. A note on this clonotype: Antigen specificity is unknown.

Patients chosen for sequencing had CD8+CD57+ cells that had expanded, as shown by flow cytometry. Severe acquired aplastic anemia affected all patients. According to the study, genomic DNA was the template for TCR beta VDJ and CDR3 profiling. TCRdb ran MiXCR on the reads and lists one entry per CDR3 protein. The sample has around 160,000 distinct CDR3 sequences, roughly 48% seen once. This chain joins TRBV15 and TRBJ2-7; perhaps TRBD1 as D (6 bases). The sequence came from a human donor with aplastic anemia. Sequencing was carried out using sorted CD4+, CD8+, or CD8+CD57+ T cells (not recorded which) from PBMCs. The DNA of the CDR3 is TGTGCCACCAGAACTTCAGGGGAAACATACGAGCAGTACTTC. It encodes CATRTSGETYEQYF.